The 9 T cell receptor beta chains in this list originate from one sample, sequenced in a study of cytomegalovirus exposure and HLA in healthy donors. The study ran its PCR with 60 Vbeta and 13 Jbeta primers. Generated by immunoSEQ multiplex PCR, the TCRdb table keeps only in-frame clones and is missing some. The repertoire holds more than 95,000 clones, with around 64% as singletons. The sequenced material came from PBMCs. Source of these receptors: a man in his sixties in good health and CMV-seronegative.

This rearrangement joins TRBV9 to TRBJ1-4, with 7 bases that match TRBD1. Germline V gene data show CDR1 as SGDLS and CDR2 as YYNGEE. With V trimmed by 7 bases and J by 5 bases, 5 bases remained unmatched. CDR3 length: 13 residues. The CDR3 reads CASGGQPNEKLFF. In DNA, the CDR3 is TGTGCCAGCGGGGGACAGCCAAATGAAAAACTGTTTTTT.

The chain is built from TRBV7-9 and TRBJ1-5; D not resolved. The ends were cut back, 0 bases at V and 2 bases at J, with 14 bases in the middle. The CDR3 is made up of 17 amino acids. CDR1 SEHNR and CDR2 FQNEAQ come from the germline V gene (reference sequence). The CDR3 coding sequence is TGTGCCAGCAGCTTAGCGCTTGGGGAGGCGGGCAATCAGCCCCAGCATTTT. Its protein is CASSLALGEAGNQPQHF. Drawing the rest from reference TRBV7-9 and TRBJ1-5, the complete variable domain is DTGVSQNPRHKITKRGQNVTFRCDPISEHNRLYWYRQTLGQGPEFLTYFQNEAQLEKSRLLSDRFSAERPKGSFSTLEIQRTEQGDSAMYLCASSLALGEAGNQPQHFGDGTRLSIL.

The rearrangement uses TRBV7-3 and TRBJ2-7; the D is unclear. The V end was cut by 1 base, the J end by 6 bases, with 10 bases between. The CDR3 consists of 13 residues. In germline, CDR1 is SGHTA, CDR2 FQGTGA. In DNA form, the CDR3 reads TGTGCCAGCAGCTTAAGTCCCACTACCGAGCAGTACTTC. Translated, it gives CASSLSPTTEQYF.

The genes are TRBV27 and TRBJ2-5; TRBD2 matches 7 bases. The CDR3 contains 14 residues. J gave up 5 bases and V 4 bases, and 7 bases lay outside the gene matches. The germline gives CDR1 MNHEY, CDR2 SMNVEV (reference sequence). The CDR3 sequence: CASSSIGEGETQYF. CDR3 coding DNA: TGTGCCAGCAGTTCGATTGGGGAGGGGGAGACCCAGTACTTC.

This clone was recorded a few times. The chain employs TRBV7-2 and TRBJ1-2, with D possibly matching TRBD1 (5 bases). Germline lookup yields CDR1 SGHTA and CDR2 FQGNSA. The CDR3 runs to 13 residues. Trimming cost V 5 bases and J 3 bases, with 10 bases left between them. The CDR3, as DNA: TGTGCCAGCAGCGGGGGAGGAGACTATGGCTACACCTTC. It codes for CASSGGGDYGYTF.

The genes are TRBV27 and TRBJ2-2; TRBD2 matches 13 bases. Trimming cost V 10 bases and J 4 bases; bases outside gene matches: 3. The CDR3 totals 14 residues. Looked up from germline, CDR1 is MNHEY and CDR2 is SMNVEV (reference sequence). Here the CDR3 DNA reads TGTGCCACAAGGACTAGCGGGGGCACCGGGGAGCTGTTTTTT. This translates into CATRTSGGTGELFF.

This clone was found a few times. The V call is TRBV9, the J call TRBJ1-2; D ambiguous. Germline V lookup: CDR1 SGDLS, CDR2 YYNGEE. Trimming took 5 bases from V and 2 from J, leaving 16 bases between them. CDR3 size: 15 residues. The CDR3 region has the DNA TGTGCCAGCAGAGGAGAGGGAGGCTTCAACTATGGCTACACCTTC. The encoded protein is CASRGEGGFNYGYTF.

The V call is TRBV11-3, the J call TRBJ2-7; D is uncertain. This CDR3 comprises 11 residues. Trimming shortened V by 0 bases and J by 7 bases, and 4 bases separated the two germline ends. The V gene's germline CDR1 is SGHNT and CDR2 YENEEA. CDR3: CASSLEREQYF. The CDR3 DNA sequence: TGTGCCAGCAGCTTAGAGCGGGAGCAGTACTTC.

This clone occurred a few times. This rearrangement joins TRBV6-5 to TRBJ2-1, with 13 bases aligning to TRBD2. The CDR3 spans 15 residues. The germline V gene encodes CDR1 MNHEY and CDR2 SVGAGI. The trim removed 5 bases at V and 4 bases at J, leaving 2 bases unmatched. The CDR3: CASSPTSGGYNEQFF. The DNA of the CDR3 is TGTGCCAGCAGTCCGACTAGCGGGGGGTACAATGAGCAGTTCTTC.